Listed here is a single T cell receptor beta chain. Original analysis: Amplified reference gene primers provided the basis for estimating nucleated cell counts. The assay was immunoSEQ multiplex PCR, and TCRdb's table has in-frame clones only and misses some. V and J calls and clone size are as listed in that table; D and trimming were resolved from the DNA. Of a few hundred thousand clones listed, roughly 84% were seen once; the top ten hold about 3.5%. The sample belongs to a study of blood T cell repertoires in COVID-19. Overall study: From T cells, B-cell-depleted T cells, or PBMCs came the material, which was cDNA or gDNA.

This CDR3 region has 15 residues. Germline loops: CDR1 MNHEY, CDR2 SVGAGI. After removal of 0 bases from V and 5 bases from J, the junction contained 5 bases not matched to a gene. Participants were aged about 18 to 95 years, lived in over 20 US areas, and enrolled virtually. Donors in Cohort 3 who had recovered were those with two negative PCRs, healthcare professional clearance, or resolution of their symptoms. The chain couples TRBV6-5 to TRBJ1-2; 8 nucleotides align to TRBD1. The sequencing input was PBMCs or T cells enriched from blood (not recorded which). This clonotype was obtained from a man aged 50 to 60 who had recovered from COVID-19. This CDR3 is CASSYSMGQAYGYTF. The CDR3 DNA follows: TGTGCCAGCAGTTACTCGATGGGACAGGCATATGGCTACACCTTC.